This entry is about one T cell receptor (beta chain). Its antigen remains unidentified. This specimen belongs to a study of T cell responses to AZD1222 COVID-19 vaccine. Study-wide points: Clonal diversity may have been underestimated, and the donors were mostly white British, with more females than males. Spike-wide vaccine-associated CD4 TCRs dominated at 160-218 and 743-854. After the peak T cell response, and only then, were repertoires sampled.

V gave up 4 bases and J gave up 3 bases, with 16 bases separating them. Germline V lookup: CDR1 SGHRS, CDR2 YFSETQ. The CDR3 length is 16 residues. Data came from immunoSEQ multiplex PCR; TCRdb stores just in-frame clones and leaves some out. The sample lists 100,000 or so clones, about 80% seen once, with 4% to 6% in the top ten. The rearrangement links TRBV5-1 to TRBJ2-2; no reliable D call. This receptor was obtained from an adult in good health. The sample was peripheral blood, taken on day 0 of AZD1222 vaccination. CDR3 in amino acids: CASSLPKDRYTGELFF. The CDR3 DNA reads as TGCGCCAGCAGCCTACCTAAGGACCGATACACCGGGGAGCTGTTTTTT.